This is a list of T cell receptor beta chains from one sample in a study of blood T cells in healthy people across ages. TCRdb reprocessed the 5' RACE reads with MiXCR, giving one entry per CDR3 protein. Of some 920,000 distinct CDR3 sequences in the sample, roughly 51% were seen once. Sequenced input: blood. These receptors originate from a woman aged 60 to 75 in good health. Both conserved end residues are part of each CDR3. D genes are given only for firm matches. Clone size, where shown, is once, few, many, or a class for clones that have expanded.

j_call | d_call | v_call | clone_size | cdr3_aa | cdr3_nt
TRBJ2-5 | TRBD1 | TRBV6-1 | - | CASSGNRGRETQYF | TGTGCCAGCAGTGGCAACAGGGGGAGAGAGACCCAGTACTTC
TRBJ1-1 | - | TRBV4-3 | - | CASSPFRLTLNTEAFF | TGCGCCAGCAGCCCGTTTCGACTGACCCTGAATACTGAAGCTTTCTTT
TRBJ2-5 | - | TRBV18 | few | CASSPPGVVEETQYF | TGTGCCAGCTCACCACCAGGGGTGGTTGAAGAGACCCAGTACTTC
TRBJ2-3 | TRBD1 | TRBV28 | - | CASSLIYRGTPSTDTQYF | TGTGCCAGCAGTTTAATATACAGGGGAACACCTAGCACAGATACGCAGTATTTT
TRBJ2-5 | TRBD2 | TRBV20-1 | - | CSAPTQALLAGVANEQYF | TGCAGTGCTCCAACCCAAGCGCTACTAGCGGGAGTTGCCAATGAGCAGTACTTC
TRBJ2-7 | - | TRBV6-1 | - | CASSEAWTHCEQYF | TGTGCCAGCAGTGAAGCGTGGACACACTGCGAGCAGTACTTC
TRBJ2-1 | TRBD1 | TRBV7-2 | - | CASSARRTGGRNEQFF | TGTGCCAGCAGCGCGCGAAGAACAGGGGGTCGAAATGAGCAGTTCTTC
TRBJ2-7 | - | TRBV9 | - | CASSPRGGPSSYEQYF | TGTGCCAGCAGCCCCAGGGGAGGGCCAAGCTCCTACGAGCAGTACTTC
TRBJ2-4 | TRBD2 | TRBV27 | few | CASSGGGRGNDIQYF | TGTGCCAGCAGTGGTGGAGGGAGGGGTAATGACATTCAGTACTTC
TRBJ1-1 | TRBD1 | TRBV5-1 | many | CASSRTGNTEAFF | TGTGCCAGCAGCCGGACAGGGAACACTGAAGCTTTCTTT
TRBJ2-4 | - | TRBV28 | few | CASSLPPRDIQYF | TGTGCCAGCAGTTTACCCCCCCGGGACATTCAGTACTTC
TRBJ1-2 | - | TRBV15 | - | CATSSEYTGRGGYTF | TGTGCCACCAGCAGCGAATATACAGGGAGGGGTGGCTACACCTTC